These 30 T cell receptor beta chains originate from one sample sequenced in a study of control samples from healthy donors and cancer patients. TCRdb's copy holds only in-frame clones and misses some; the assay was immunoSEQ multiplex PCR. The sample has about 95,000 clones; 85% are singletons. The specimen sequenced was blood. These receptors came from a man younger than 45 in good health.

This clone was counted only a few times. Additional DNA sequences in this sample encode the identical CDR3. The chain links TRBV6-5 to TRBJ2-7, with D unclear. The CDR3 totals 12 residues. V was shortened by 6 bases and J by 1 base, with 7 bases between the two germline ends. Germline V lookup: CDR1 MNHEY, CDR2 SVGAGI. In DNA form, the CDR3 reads TGTGCCAGCAGGGCAGCGTCCTACGAGCAGTACTTC. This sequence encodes CASRAASYEQYF.

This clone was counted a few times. The CDR3 DNA is TGTGCCAGCAGCCCAGGACAGGGTTATAACTATGGCTACACCTTC. It translates to CASSPGQGYNYGYTF. The chain couples TRBV9 to TRBJ1-2, with 8 bases identical to TRBD1. Per germline, CDR1 SGDLS and CDR2 YYNGEE. The CDR3 totals 15 residues. The ends lost 4 bases at V and 1 base at J; junction bases unmatched: 6.

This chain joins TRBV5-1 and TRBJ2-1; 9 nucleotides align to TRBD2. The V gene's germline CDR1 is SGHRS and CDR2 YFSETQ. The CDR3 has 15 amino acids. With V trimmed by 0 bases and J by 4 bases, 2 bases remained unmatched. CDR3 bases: TGCGCCAGCAGCTTGGAAGCGGGGGGTTACAATGAGCAGTTCTTC. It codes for CASSLEAGGYNEQFF.

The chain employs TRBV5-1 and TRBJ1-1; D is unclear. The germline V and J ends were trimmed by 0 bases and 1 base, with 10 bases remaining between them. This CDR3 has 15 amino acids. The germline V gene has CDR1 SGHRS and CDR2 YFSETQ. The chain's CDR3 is CASSLDGGRNTEAFF. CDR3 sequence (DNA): TGCGCCAGCAGCTTGGATGGAGGGAGGAACACTGAAGCTTTCTTT.

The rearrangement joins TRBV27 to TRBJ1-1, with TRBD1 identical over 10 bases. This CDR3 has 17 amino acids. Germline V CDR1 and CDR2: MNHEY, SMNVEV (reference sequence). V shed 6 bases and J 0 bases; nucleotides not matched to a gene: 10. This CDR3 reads CASRRQGAGMMNTEAFF. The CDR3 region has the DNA TGTGCCAGCAGACGACAGGGGGCCGGAATGATGAACACTGAAGCTTTCTTT.

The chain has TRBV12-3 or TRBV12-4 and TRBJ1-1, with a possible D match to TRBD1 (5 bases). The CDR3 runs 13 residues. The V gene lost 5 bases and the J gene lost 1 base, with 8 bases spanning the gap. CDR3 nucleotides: TGTGCCAGCAGTACTAGGGGGAACACTGAAGCTTTCTTT. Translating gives CASSTRGNTEAFF.

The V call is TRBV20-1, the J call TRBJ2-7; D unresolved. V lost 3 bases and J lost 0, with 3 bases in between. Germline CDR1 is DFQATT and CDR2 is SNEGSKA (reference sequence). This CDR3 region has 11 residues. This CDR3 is CSARDSYEQYF. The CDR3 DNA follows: TGCAGTGCTAGGGACTCCTACGAGCAGTACTTC.

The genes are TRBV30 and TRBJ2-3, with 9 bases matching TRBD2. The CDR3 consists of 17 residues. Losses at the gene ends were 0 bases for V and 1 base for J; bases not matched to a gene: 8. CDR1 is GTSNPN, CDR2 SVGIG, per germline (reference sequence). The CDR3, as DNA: TGTGCCTGGAGTGTACCGGGACTAGCTTTGGGCACAGATACGCAGTATTTT. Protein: CAWSVPGLALGTDTQYF.

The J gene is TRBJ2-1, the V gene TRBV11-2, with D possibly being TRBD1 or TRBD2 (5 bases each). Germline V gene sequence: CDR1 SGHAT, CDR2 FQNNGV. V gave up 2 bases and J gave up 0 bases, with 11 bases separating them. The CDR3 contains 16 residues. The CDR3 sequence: CASSLRGDASYNEQFF. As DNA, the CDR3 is TGTGCCAGCAGCTTAAGAGGGGACGCCTCCTACAATGAGCAGTTCTTC.

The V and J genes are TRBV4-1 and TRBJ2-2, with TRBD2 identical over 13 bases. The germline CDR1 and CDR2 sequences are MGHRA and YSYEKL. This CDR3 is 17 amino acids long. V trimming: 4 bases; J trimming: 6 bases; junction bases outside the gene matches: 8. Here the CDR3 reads CASSPLKLAGGPGELFF. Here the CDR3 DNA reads TGCGCCAGCAGCCCTTTGAAACTAGCGGGGGGGCCCGGGGAGCTGTTTTTT.

The CDR3 region is CACTGATSNTEAFF. The CDR3 region has the DNA TGTGCCTGTACAGGGGCGACCTCGAACACTGAAGCTTTCTTT. The gene calls are TRBV30 and TRBJ1-1, with 7 bases aligning to TRBD1. This CDR3 has 14 residues. V gave up 6 bases and J gave up 1 base; unmatched junction bases: 8. Germline CDR1 GTSNPN, CDR2 SVGIG (reference sequence). Using reference TRBV30 and TRBJ1-1 for the parts outside the CDR3, the full variable domain is SQTIHQWPATLVQPVGSPLSLECTVEGTSNPNLYWYRQAAGRGLQLLFYSVGIGQISSEVPQNLSASRPQDRQFILSSKKLLLSDSGFYLCACTGATSNTEAFFGQGTRLTVV.

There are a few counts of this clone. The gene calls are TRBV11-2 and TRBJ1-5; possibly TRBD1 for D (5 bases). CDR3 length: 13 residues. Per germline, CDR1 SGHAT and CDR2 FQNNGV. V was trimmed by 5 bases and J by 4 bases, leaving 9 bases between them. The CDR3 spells CASSPGSNQPQHF. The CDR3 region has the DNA TGTGCCAGCAGCCCAGGGAGTAATCAGCCCCAGCATTTT.

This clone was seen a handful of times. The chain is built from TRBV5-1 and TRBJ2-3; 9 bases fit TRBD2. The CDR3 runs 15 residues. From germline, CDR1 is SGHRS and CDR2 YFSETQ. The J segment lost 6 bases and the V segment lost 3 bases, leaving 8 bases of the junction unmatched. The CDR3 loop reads CASSSGTSRADTQYF. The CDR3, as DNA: TGCGCCAGCAGCTCCGGGACTAGCAGGGCTGATACGCAGTATTTT.

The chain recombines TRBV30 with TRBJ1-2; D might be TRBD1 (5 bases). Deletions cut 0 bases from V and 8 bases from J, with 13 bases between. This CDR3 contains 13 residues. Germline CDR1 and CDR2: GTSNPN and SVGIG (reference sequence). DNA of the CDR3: TGTGCCTGGAGTGTAGCGGGGCGGTGGGGCTACACCTTC. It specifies CAWSVAGRWGYTF.

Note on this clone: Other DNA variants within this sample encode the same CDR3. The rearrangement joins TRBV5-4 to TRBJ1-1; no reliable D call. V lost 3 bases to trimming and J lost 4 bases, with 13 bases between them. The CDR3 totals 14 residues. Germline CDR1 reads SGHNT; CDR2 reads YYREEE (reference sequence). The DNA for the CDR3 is TGTGCCAGCAGCTGGTCAGGAGAGGGCACTGAAGCTTTCTTT. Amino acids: CASSWSGEGTEAFF.

The CDR3 DNA sequence: TGTGCCAGCCTGGCGGGGGGCACAGATACGCAGTATTTT. Protein sequence: CASLAGGTDTQYF. The rearrangement joins TRBV2 to TRBJ2-3; 7 positions agree with TRBD2. This CDR3 has 13 residues. CDR1 and CDR2 from the germline V gene are SNHLY and FYNNEI. The junction had 3 bases not matched to a gene; V was cut back by 8 bases and J by 1 base.

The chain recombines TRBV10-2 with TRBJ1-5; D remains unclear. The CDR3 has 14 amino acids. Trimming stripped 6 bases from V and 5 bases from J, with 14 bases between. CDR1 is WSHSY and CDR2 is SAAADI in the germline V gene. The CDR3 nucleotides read TGCGCCAGCAGATTGTCAGGATTAGATCAGCCCCAGCATTTT. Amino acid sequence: CASRLSGLDQPQHF.

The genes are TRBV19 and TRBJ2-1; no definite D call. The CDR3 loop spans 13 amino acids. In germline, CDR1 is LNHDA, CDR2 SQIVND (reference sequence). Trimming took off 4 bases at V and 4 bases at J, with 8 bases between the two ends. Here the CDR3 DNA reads TGTGCCAGTAGTAAGTCCTCTTACAATGAGCAGTTCTTC. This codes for CASSKSSYNEQFF.

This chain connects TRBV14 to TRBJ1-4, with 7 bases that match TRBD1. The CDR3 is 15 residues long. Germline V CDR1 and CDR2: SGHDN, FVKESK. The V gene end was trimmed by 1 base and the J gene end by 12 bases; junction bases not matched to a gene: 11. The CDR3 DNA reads TGTGCCAGCAGCCAAGTTGCCTACGTCGGGACAGAACTGTTTTTT. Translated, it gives CASSQVAYVGTELFF.

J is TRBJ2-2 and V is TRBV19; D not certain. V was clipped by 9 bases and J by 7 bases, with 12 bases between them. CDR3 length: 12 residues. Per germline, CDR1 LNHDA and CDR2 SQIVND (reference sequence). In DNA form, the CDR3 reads TGTGCCAGCAACCCTGGGGACGGGGAGCTGTTTTTT. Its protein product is CASNPGDGELFF. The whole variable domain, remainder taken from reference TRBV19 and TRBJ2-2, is DGGITQSPKYLFRKEGQNVTLSCEQNLNHDAMYWYRQDPGQGLRLIYYSQIVNDFQKGDIAEGYSVSREKKESFPLTVTSAQKNPTAFYLCASNPGDGELFFGEGSRLTVL.

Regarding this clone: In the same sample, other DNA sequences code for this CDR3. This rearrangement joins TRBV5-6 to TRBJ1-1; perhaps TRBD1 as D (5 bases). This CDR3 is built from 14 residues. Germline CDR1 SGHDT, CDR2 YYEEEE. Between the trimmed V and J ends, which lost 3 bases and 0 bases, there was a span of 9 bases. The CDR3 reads CASSWGQLNTEAFF. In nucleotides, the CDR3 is TGTGCCAGCAGCTGGGGCCAGCTGAACACTGAAGCTTTCTTT.

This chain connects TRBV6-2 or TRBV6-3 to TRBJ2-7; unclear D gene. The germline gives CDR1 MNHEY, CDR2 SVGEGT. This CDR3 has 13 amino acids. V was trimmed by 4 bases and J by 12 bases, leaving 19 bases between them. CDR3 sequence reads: CASSSDGFENAYF. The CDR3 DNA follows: TGTGCCAGCAGTTCGGACGGCTTTGAGAACGCGTACTTC.

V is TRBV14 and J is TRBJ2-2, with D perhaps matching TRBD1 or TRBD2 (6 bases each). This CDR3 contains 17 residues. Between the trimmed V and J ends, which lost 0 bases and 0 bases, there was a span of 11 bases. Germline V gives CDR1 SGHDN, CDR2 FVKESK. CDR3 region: CASSQDIGGPNTGELFF. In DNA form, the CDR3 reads TGTGCCAGCAGCCAAGATATCGGGGGCCCGAACACCGGGGAGCTGTTTTTT.

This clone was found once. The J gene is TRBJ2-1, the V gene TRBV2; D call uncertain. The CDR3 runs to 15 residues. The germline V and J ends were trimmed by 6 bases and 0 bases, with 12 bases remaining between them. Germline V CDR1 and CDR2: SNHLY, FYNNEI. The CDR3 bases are TGTGCCAGCAGCGGCACAGAGCGCTCCTACAATGAGCAGTTCTTC. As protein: CASSGTERSYNEQFF.

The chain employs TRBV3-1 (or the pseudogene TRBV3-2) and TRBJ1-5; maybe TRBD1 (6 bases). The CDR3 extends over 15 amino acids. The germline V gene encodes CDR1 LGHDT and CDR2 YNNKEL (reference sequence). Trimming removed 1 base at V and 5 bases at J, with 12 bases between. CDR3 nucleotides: TGTGCCAGCAGCCAAGGTGGGGGGCGGCATCAGCCCCAGCATTTT. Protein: CASSQGGGRHQPQHF.

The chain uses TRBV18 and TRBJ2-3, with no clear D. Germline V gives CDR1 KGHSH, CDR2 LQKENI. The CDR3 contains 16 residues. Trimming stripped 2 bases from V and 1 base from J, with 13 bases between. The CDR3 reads CASSPTMGRGTDTQYF. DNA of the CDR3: TGTGCCAGCTCACCAACGATGGGCCGGGGCACAGATACGCAGTATTTT. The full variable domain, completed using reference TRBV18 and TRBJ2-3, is NAGVMQNPRHLVRRRGQEARLRCSPMKGHSHVYWYRQLPEEGLKFMVYLQKENIIDESGMPKERFSAEFPKEGPSILRIQQVVRGDSAAYFCASSPTMGRGTDTQYFGPGTRLTVL.

The CDR3 sequence: CASSYRDRGRDTEAFF. In nucleotides, the CDR3 is TGTGCCAGCAGCTACCGGGACAGGGGGCGCGACACTGAAGCTTTCTTT. This chain uses TRBV21-1 with TRBJ1-1; TRBD1, the table's D call, was not compared with the DNA. TRBV21-1 is reported as a pseudogene. This CDR3 spans 16 amino acids.

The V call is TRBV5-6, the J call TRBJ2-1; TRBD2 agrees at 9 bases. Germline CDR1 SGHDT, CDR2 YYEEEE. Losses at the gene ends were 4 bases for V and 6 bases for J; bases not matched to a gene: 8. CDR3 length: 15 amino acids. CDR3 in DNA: TGTGCCAGCAGCCTTGAGCGGGGGGCTATCAATGAGCAGTTCTTC. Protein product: CASSLERGAINEQFF.

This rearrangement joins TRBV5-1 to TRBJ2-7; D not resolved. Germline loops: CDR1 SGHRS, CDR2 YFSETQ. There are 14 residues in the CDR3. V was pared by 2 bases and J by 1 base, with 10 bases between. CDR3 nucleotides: TGCGCCAGCAGCTTTGATAGGCAGTCCTACGAGCAGTACTTC. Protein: CASSFDRQSYEQYF.

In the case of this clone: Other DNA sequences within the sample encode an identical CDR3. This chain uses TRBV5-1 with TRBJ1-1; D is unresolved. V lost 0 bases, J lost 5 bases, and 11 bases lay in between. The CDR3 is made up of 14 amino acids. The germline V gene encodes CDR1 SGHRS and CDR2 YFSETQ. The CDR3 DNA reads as TGCGCCAGCAGCTTGGAGGGAGTTTGGACTGAAGCTTTCTTT. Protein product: CASSLEGVWTEAFF.